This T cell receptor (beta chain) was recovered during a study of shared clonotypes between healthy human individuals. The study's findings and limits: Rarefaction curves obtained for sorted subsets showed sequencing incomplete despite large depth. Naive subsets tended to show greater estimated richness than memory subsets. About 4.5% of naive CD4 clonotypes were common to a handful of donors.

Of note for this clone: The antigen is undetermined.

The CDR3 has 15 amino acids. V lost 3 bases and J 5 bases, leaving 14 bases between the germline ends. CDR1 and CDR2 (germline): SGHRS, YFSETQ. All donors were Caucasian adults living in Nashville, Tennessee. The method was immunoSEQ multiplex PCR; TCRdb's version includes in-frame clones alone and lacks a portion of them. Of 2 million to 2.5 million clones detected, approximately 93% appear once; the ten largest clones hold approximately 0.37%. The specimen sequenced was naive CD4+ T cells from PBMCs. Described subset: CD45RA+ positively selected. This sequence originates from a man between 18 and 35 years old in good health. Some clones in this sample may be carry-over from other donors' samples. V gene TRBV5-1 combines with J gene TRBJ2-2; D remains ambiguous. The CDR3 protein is CASSSGSSSTGELFF. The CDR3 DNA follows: TGCGCCAGCAGCTCCGGATCGTCCTCTACCGGGGAGCTGTTTTTT.